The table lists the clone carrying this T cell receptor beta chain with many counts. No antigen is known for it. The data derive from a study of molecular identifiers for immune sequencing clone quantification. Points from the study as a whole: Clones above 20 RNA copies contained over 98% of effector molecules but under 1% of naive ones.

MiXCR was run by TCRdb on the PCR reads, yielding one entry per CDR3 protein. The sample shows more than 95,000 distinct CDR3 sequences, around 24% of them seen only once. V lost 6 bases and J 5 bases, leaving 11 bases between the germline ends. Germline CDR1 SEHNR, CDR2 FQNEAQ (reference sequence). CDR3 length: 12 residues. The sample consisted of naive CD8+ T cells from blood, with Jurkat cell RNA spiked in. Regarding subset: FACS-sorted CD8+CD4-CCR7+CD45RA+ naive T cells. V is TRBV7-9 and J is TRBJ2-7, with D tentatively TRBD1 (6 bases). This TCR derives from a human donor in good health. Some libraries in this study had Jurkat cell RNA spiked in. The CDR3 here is CASSRPGDEQYF. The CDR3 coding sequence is TGTGCCAGCAGTCGTCCAGGGGACGAGCAGTACTTC. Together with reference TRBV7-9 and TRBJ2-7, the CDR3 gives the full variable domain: DTGVSQNPRHKITKRGQNVTFRCDPISEHNRLYWYRQTLGQGPEFLTYFQNEAQLEKSRLLSDRFSAERPKGSFSTLEIQRTEQGDSAMYLCASSRPGDEQYFGPGTRLTVT.